The rows below give T cell receptor beta chains drawn from one sample of a study of human T cells and chemical hapten exposure. MiXCR was run by TCRdb on the RACE reads, yielding one entry per CDR3 protein. The sample carries roughly 380,000 distinct CDR3 sequences, 5.1% recorded once. Here the sequenced sample was whole blood, taken in connection with sensitization to the hapten diphenylcyclopropenone (DPC). Receptor source: a woman aged 50 to 60 with alopecia areata. Some clones in this sample may be carry-over from other donors' samples. Both conserved end residues are part of each CDR3. The order of the fields is D gene, J gene, V gene, clone size, CDR3 protein, CDR3 DNA. A D gene is named only where the DNA matches it firmly. Size values are once, few and many counts, or a class for expanded clones, and some rows have none.

D: .
J: TRBJ1-1
V: TRBV6-2/TRBV6-3
size: many
CDR3: CASSYRRWNTEAFF
DNA: TGTGCCAGCAGTTACAGACGTTGGAACACTGAAGCTTTCTTT

D: TRBD2
J: TRBJ2-3
V: TRBV7-6
size: many
CDR3: CASSLGAGSSTDTQYF
DNA: TGTGCCAGCAGCTTAGGAGCGGGGTCTAGCACAGATACGCAGTATTTT

D: .
J: TRBJ1-3
V: TRBV5-6
size: few
CDR3: CASSLVGPSHGNTIYF
DNA: TGTGCCAGCAGCTTGGTTGGCCCTTCGCACGGAAACACCATATATTTT

D: .
J: TRBJ1-2
V: TRBV4-1
size: .
CDR3: CASSQEVQSYGYTF
DNA: TGCGCCAGCAGCCAAGAGGTGCAGAGCTATGGCTACACCTTC

D: .
J: TRBJ2-3
V: TRBV28
size: many
CDR3: CASRAVITDTQYF
DNA: TGTGCCAGCAGGGCCGTCATTACAGATACGCAGTATTTT

D: TRBD2
J: TRBJ2-5
V: TRBV20-1
size: .
CDR3: CSASVAGARQETQYF
DNA: TGCAGTGCTAGTGTAGCGGGGGCTAGGCAAGAGACCCAGTACTTC

D: TRBD1
J: TRBJ2-5
V: TRBV5-1
size: few
CDR3: CASSSFSGGAEETQYF
DNA: TGCGCCAGCAGCTCGTTCTCAGGGGGCGCAGAAGAGACCCAGTACTTC

D: .
J: TRBJ1-1
V: TRBV29-1
size: many
CDR3: CSVPVRTGTEAFF
DNA: TGCAGCGTTCCTGTCCGGACTGGGACTGAAGCTTTCTTT

D: .
J: TRBJ2-6
V: TRBV6-5
size: many
CDR3: CASSYGAGGANVLTF
DNA: TGTGCCAGCAGTTACGGGGCTGGGGGGGCCAACGTCCTGACTTTC

D: .
J: TRBJ1-1
V: TRBV29-1
size: many
CDR3: CSVEEERITTLPAFF
DNA: TGCAGCGTTGAAGAGGAGAGGATAACGACCCTTCCGGCTTTCTTT

D: TRBD2
J: TRBJ2-3
V: TRBV4-2
size: many
CDR3: CASSQDVRGGGGDTQYF
DNA: TGTGCCAGCAGCCAAGATGTCCGGGGGGGAGGTGGAGATACGCAGTATTTT

D: .
J: TRBJ1-1
V: TRBV6-5
size: .
CDR3: CASIPIRQGQNTEAFF
DNA: TGTGCCAGTATACCGATACGCCAGGGGCAGAACACTGAAGCTTTCTTT

D: TRBD2
J: TRBJ2-3
V: TRBV4-1
size: many
CDR3: CASSQVPGLAKTDTQYF
DNA: TGCGCCAGCAGCCAGGTCCCGGGACTAGCGAAGACAGATACGCAGTATTTT

D: TRBD2
J: TRBJ2-5
V: TRBV7-8
size: .
CDR3: CASSPAQRGDEETQYF
DNA: TGTGCCAGCAGCCCGGCCCAGCGGGGGGATGAAGAGACCCAGTACTTC

D: .
J: TRBJ1-2
V: TRBV6-1
size: few
CDR3: CASRSGTSRYGYTF
DNA: TGTGCCAGCAGATCCGGGACGAGCCGTTATGGCTACACCTTC

D: TRBD1
J: TRBJ1-2
V: TRBV29-1
size: few
CDR3: CSGQGAYGYTF
DNA: TGCAGCGGGCAGGGGGCCTATGGCTACACCTTC

D: .
J: TRBJ2-1
V: TRBV30
size: many
CDR3: CAWSPRLGLGGQFF
DNA: TGTGCCTGGAGCCCTCGGTTGGGATTGGGGGGCCAGTTCTTC

D: .
J: TRBJ2-7
V: TRBV4-2
size: .
CDR3: CASSPRNGEQYF
DNA: TGTGCCAGCAGCCCCCGAAATGGGGAGCAGTACTTC